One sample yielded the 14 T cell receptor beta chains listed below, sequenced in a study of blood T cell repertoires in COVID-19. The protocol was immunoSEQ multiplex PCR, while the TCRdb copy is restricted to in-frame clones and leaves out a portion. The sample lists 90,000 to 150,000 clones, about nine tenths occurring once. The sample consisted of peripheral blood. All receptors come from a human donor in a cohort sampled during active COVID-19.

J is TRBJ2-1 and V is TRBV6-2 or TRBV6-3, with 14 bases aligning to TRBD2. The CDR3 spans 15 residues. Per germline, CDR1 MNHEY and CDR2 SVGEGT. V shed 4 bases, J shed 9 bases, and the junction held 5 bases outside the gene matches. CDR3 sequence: CASSSLGLAGVEQFF. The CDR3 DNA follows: TGTGCCAGCAGTTCTCTGGGACTAGCGGGAGTTGAGCAGTTCTTC.

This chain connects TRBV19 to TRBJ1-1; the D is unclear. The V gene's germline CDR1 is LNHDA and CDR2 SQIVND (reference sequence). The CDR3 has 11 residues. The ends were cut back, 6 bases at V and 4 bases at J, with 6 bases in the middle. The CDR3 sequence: CASRSVTEAFF. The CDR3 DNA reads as TGTGCCAGTAGGAGTGTCACTGAAGCTTTCTTT.

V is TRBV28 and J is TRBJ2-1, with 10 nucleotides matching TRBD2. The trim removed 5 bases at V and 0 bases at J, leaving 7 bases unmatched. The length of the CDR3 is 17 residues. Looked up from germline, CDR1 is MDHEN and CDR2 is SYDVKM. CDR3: CASSPPSSGGSYNEQFF. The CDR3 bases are TGTGCCAGCAGTCCGCCATCTAGCGGGGGCTCCTACAATGAGCAGTTCTTC.

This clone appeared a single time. This CDR3 is CATSREYTAPYEQYF. The CDR3 DNA sequence: TGTGCCACCAGCAGGGAGTACACGGCACCCTACGAGCAGTACTTC. The chain couples TRBV15 to TRBJ2-7; no reliable D call. There are 15 residues in the CDR3. Trimming shortened V by 3 bases and J by 2 bases, and 14 bases separated the two germline ends. Per germline, CDR1 LNHNV and CDR2 YYDKDF (reference sequence).

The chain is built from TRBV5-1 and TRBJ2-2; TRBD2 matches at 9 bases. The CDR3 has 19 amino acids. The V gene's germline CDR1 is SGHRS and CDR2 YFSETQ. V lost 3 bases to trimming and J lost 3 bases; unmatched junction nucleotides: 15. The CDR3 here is CASSYDSGFLAGDTGELFF. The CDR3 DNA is TGCGCCAGCAGCTACGATTCCGGGTTCTTAGCGGGGGACACCGGGGAGCTGTTTTTT.

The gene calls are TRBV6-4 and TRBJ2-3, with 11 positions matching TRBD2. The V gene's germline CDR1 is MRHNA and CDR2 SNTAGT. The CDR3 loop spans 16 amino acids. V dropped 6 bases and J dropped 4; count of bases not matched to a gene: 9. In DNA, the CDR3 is TGTGCCAGCAGCATTCTAGCGGGGGGCCGGGCAGATACGCAGTATTTT. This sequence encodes CASSILAGGRADTQYF.

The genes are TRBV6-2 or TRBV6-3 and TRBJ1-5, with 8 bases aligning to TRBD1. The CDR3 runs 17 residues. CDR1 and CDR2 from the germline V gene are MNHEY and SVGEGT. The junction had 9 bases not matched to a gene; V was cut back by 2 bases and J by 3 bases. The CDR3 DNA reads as TGTGCCAGCAGTTACCGGACAGGGTTTCAGTACAATCAGCCCCAGCATTTT. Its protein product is CASSYRTGFQYNQPQHF.

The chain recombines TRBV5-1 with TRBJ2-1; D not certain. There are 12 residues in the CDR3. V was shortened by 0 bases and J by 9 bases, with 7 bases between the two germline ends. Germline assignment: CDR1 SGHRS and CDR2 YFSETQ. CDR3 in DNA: TGCGCCAGCAGCTTGGGGCCCTCTGAGCAGTTCTTC. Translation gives CASSLGPSEQFF. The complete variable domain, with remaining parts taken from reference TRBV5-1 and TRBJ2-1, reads KAGVTQTPRYLIKTRGQQVTLSCSPISGHRSVSWYQQTPGQGLQFLFEYFSETQRNKGNFPGRFSGRQFSNSRSEMNVSTLELGDSALYLCASSLGPSEQFFGPGTRLTVL.

This CDR3 reads CASSFRPGTGGSYEQYF. The CDR3 coding sequence is TGTGCCAGCAGCTTCCGCCCGGGGACAGGGGGTTCGTACGAGCAGTACTTC. The chain carries TRBV5-4 and TRBJ2-7, with 11 bases that match TRBD1. The germline V gene has CDR1 SGHNT and CDR2 YYREEE (reference sequence). The CDR3 has 17 residues. The trim removed 2 bases at V and 4 bases at J, leaving 11 bases unmatched.

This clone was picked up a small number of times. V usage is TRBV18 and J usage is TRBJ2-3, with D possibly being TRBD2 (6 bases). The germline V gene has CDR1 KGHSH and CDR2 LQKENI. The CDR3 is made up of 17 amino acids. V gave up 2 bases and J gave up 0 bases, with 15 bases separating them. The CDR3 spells CASSPNWRDSSTDTQYF. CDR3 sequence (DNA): TGTGCCAGCTCACCAAATTGGAGGGACTCTAGCACAGATACGCAGTATTTT.

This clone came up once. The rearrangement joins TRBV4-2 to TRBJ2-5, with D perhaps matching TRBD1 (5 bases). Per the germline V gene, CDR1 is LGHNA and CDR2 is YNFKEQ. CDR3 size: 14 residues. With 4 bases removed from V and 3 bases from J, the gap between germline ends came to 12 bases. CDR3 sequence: CASSPTVNEETQYF. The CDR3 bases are TGTGCCAGCAGCCCGACAGTAAACGAAGAGACCCAGTACTTC.

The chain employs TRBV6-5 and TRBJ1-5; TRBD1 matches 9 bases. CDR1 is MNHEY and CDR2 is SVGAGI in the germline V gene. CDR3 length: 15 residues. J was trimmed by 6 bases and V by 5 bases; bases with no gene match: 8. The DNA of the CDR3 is TGTGCCAGCAGTCCTGACAGGGGGTACGGTCAGCCCCAGCATTTT. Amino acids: CASSPDRGYGQPQHF.

CDR3 sequence: CASSVAGGFSGGLSYNEQFF. The CDR3 coding sequence is TGTGCCAGCAGCGTAGCTGGGGGGTTTAGCGGGGGCCTCTCCTACAATGAGCAGTTCTTC. This chain joins TRBV9 and TRBJ2-1; 9 nucleotides line up with TRBD2. This CDR3 has 20 amino acids. Per the germline V gene, CDR1 is SGDLS and CDR2 is YYNGEE. J lost 0 bases, V lost 0 bases, and 13 bases had no gene match.

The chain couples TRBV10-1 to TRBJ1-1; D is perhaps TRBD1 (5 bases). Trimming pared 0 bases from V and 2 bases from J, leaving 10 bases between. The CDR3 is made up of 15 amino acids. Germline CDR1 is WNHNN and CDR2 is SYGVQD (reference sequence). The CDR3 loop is CASSESPQGNTEAFF. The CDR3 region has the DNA TGCGCCAGCAGTGAGTCTCCCCAGGGAAACACTGAAGCTTTCTTT.